This is a list of T cell receptor beta chains from one sample in a study of technical replicates of blood from a handful of donors. Clones were read by immunoSEQ multiplex PCR, and TCRdb kept only the in-frame ones, dropping some. The data show some 13,000 clones, around 80% seen once. The sample consisted of PBMCs. These TCRs come from a human donor in good health. Each CDR3 is given with its conserved first and last residue. The order of the fields is J gene, clone size, V gene, D gene, CDR3 protein, CDR3 DNA. A D gene is named only where the DNA matches it firmly. Expanded clones get a size class; other rows say once, few or many, or leave the size out.

TRBJ2-7 once TRBV18 TRBD2 CASSPGTSGRNEQYF TGTGCCAGCTCACCCGGGACTAGCGGGAGAAACGAGCAGTACTTC
TRBJ2-3 . TRBV6-4 . CASSDSPFIGITDTQYF TGTGCCAGCAGTGACTCACCTTTCATCGGGATCACAGATACGCAGTATTTT
TRBJ2-7 . TRBV5-1 . CASSLQVPEYEQYF TGCGCCAGCAGCTTGCAGGTGCCAGAGTACGAGCAGTACTTC
TRBJ2-7 . TRBV30 TRBD2 CAWSVGGTSGTHEQYF TGTGCCTGGAGTGTTGGGGGGACTAGCGGGACCCACGAGCAGTACTTC
TRBJ1-2 . TRBV27 TRBD1 CASSLSLWTGENYGYTF TGTGCCAGCAGTTTATCCCTGTGGACAGGGGAGAACTATGGCTACACCTTC
TRBJ1-2 . TRBV19 TRBD1 CASRSGQGDYGYTF TGTGCCAGTAGATCGGGACAGGGGGATTATGGCTACACCTTC
TRBJ2-3 . TRBV19 . CASSISGSTDTQYF TGTGCCAGTAGTATCTCAGGAAGCACAGATACGCAGTATTTT
TRBJ1-3 . TRBV5-1 . CASSLEAGNTIYF TGCGCCAGCAGCCTTGAAGCCGGAAACACCATATATTTT
TRBJ2-1 . TRBV14 TRBD2 CASSRGNLLAGLGNEQFF TGTGCCAGCAGCCGAGGTAATCTCCTAGCGGGCCTTGGGAATGAGCAGTTCTTC
TRBJ2-7 . TRBV19 . CASSKVRTYEQYF TGTGCCAGTAGTAAAGTGCGGACCTACGAGCAGTACTTC
TRBJ2-2 . TRBV7-3 TRBD2 CASSLTSGSFLPGELFF TGTGCCAGCAGCTTAACTAGCGGGAGCTTCCTACCCGGGGAGCTGTTTTTT
TRBJ2-6 . TRBV4-2 . CASSQDNSGANVLTF TGTGCCAGCAGCCAAGACAACTCTGGGGCCAACGTCCTGACTTTC
TRBJ2-7 . TRBV10-3 TRBD2 CAISESWTSDSYEQYF TGTGCCATCAGTGAGTCGTGGACTAGCGACTCCTACGAGCAGTACTTC
TRBJ1-5 . TRBV18 . CASSPQPGEDQPQHF TGTGCCAGCTCACCCCAACCTGGGGAGGATCAGCCCCAGCATTTT
TRBJ2-7 few TRBV27 TRBD2 CASSFSTSGLSYEQYF TGTGCCAGCAGTTTCTCCACTAGCGGGCTCTCCTACGAGCAGTACTTC
TRBJ2-3 . TRBV7-9 . CASSLGQAVVTQYF TGTGCCAGCAGCTTGGGCCAGGCAGTGGTTACGCAGTATTTT
TRBJ1-4 . TRBV18 . CASSPPGTNEKLFF TGTGCCAGCTCACCGCCGGGGACTAATGAAAAACTGTTTTTT
TRBJ2-7 . TRBV4-1 TRBD2 CASSQGTSGSSTYEQYF TGCGCCAGCAGCCAAGGGACTAGCGGGAGTTCTACCTACGAGCAGTACTTC
TRBJ1-4 . TRBV2 TRBD1 CASSPGQGRSENEKLFF TGTGCCAGCAGTCCTGGACAGGGAAGGTCCGAAAATGAAAAACTGTTTTTT
TRBJ2-1 . TRBV6-6 TRBD1 CASSSGTGGNEQFF TGTGCCAGCAGTTCCGGGACAGGGGGTAATGAGCAGTTCTTC
TRBJ1-1 few TRBV4-2 . CASSQVRGTEAFF TGTGCCAGCAGCCAAGTAAGGGGAACTGAAGCTTTCTTT
TRBJ2-7 . TRBV19 . CASSGQIDSYEQYF TGTGCCAGTAGTGGACAGATAGACTCCTACGAGCAGTACTTC
TRBJ2-3 . TRBV19 . CASSMSGAPDTQYF TGTGCCAGTAGTATGTCTGGGGCCCCAGATACGCAGTATTTT
TRBJ1-1 few TRBV7-8 . CASSFKGGDTEAFF TGTGCCAGCAGCTTTAAAGGGGGGGACACTGAAGCTTTCTTT
TRBJ1-1 . TRBV5-1 . CASSFQGFATEAFF TGCGCCAGCAGCTTTCAGGGGTTTGCCACTGAAGCTTTCTTT
TRBJ2-3 . TRBV4-1 TRBD2 CASSHSGASTDTQYF TGCGCCAGCAGCCACAGCGGGGCAAGCACAGATACGCAGTATTTT
TRBJ2-2 . TRBV11-3 TRBD2 CASSKRLANTGELFF TGTGCCAGCAGCAAACGACTAGCTAACACCGGGGAGCTGTTTTTT
TRBJ2-7 . TRBV10-2 TRBD2 CASSESRQTGTSGTYEQYF TGCGCCAGCAGTGAGTCGCGCCAGACCGGGACTAGCGGGACCTACGAGCAGTACTTC
TRBJ2-7 few TRBV9 TRBD1 CASSERDRSSYEQYF TGTGCCAGCAGCGAAAGGGACAGGAGCTCCTACGAGCAGTACTTC
TRBJ2-1 once TRBV5-8 . CASSLVPSSRYNEQFF TGTGCCAGCAGCTTGGTCCCTAGCTCCCGCTACAATGAGCAGTTCTTC
TRBJ2-3 . TRBV5-8 TRBD2 CASSLGDGTTLDTQYF TGTGCCAGCAGCTTGGGAGACGGGACTACTCTAGATACGCAGTATTTT
TRBJ1-5 . TRBV28 . CASSLAGTRNQPQHF TGTGCCAGCAGTTTAGCCGGGACACGCAATCAGCCCCAGCATTTT
TRBJ2-2 . TRBV6-1 . CASRGATGELFF TGTGCCAGCAGGGGGGCCACCGGGGAGCTGTTTTTT
TRBJ2-7 . TRBV6-1 . CASSEAGGSEQYF TGTGCCAGCAGTGAAGCGGGGGGATCCGAGCAGTACTTC
TRBJ2-7 . TRBV6-1 TRBD1 CASSEGGQTYEQYF TGTGCCAGCAGTGAAGGGGGACAGACCTACGAGCAGTACTTC
TRBJ2-1 . TRBV7-9 TRBD2 CASSLTGGAVNEQFF TGTGCCAGCAGCTTAACGGGAGGAGCTGTCAATGAGCAGTTCTTC
TRBJ2-2 . TRBV28 TRBD1 CASSETGTGYTGELFF TGTGCCAGCAGTGAGACCGGGACAGGGTACACCGGGGAGCTGTTTTTT
TRBJ2-5 . TRBV2 . CASSGVGHLYQETQYF TGTGCCAGCAGTGGCGTAGGACACCTATACCAAGAGACCCAGTACTTC
TRBJ2-3 . TRBV5-1 . CASSAGSPRTIRGTDTQYF TGCGCCAGCAGCGCGGGCAGCCCAAGGACTATTAGGGGCACAGATACGCAGTATTTT
TRBJ2-1 . TRBV7-2 . CASSFEPNREQFF TGTGCCAGCAGCTTCGAGCCGAACAGGGAGCAGTTCTTC
TRBJ2-2 . TRBV5-1 TRBD1 CASSPWDSGGRELFF TGCGCCAGCAGCCCCTGGGACAGTGGAGGCCGGGAGCTGTTTTTT
TRBJ2-3 . TRBV5-1 . CASSFVPGTDTQYF TGCGCCAGCAGCTTCGTTCCTGGCACAGATACGCAGTATTTT
TRBJ2-7 . TRBV9 . CASSATLGGFRPYEQYF TGTGCCAGCAGCGCCACCCTTGGGGGGTTCAGGCCCTACGAGCAGTACTTC
TRBJ2-5 . TRBV9 TRBD1 CASSVDEGARPQYF TGTGCCAGCAGCGTAGACGAGGGGGCGCGACCCCAGTACTTC
TRBJ2-1 few TRBV9 . CASSVEAELQAKNEQFF TGTGCCAGCAGCGTAGAGGCAGAACTCCAGGCCAAGAATGAGCAGTTCTTC
TRBJ2-1 few TRBV6-5 . CASNSFLNEQFF TGTGCCAGCAACTCATTCCTCAATGAGCAGTTCTTC
TRBJ2-7 . TRBV7-3 . CASSFMCPPGTQSSYEQYF TGTGCCAGCAGCTTCATGTGCCCTCCGGGAACTCAAAGCTCCTACGAGCAGTACTTC
TRBJ2-1 . TRBV29-1 TRBD2 CSVLPSGSSYNEQFF TGCAGCGTTCTCCCTAGCGGTAGCTCCTACAATGAGCAGTTCTTC
TRBJ2-3 few TRBV11-3 TRBD2 CASSLAGGADTQYF TGTGCCAGCAGCTTAGCGGGAGGGGCAGATACGCAGTATTTT
TRBJ2-1 . TRBV5-1 TRBD2 CASKSSGRANNEQFF TGCGCCAGCAAGTCTAGCGGGAGGGCCAACAATGAGCAGTTCTTC
TRBJ2-1 . TRBV9 TRBD2 CASSARGVWDEQFF TGTGCCAGCAGCGCCCGGGGGGTCTGGGATGAGCAGTTCTTC
TRBJ2-7 . TRBV9 TRBD2 CASSSSTSGSPHEQYF TGTGCCAGCAGCTCTTCGACTAGCGGGAGTCCTCACGAGCAGTACTTC
TRBJ1-1 few TRBV20-1 . CSASRLTEAFF TGCAGTGCTTCGCGACTGACTGAAGCTTTCTTT
TRBJ2-4 . TRBV27 . CASSQIATKNIQYF TGTGCCAGCAGCCAAATCGCTACCAAAAACATTCAGTACTTC